Detailed here is one T cell receptor beta chain. Looked up from germline, CDR1 is MNHEY and CDR2 is SVGEGT. The CDR3 runs 14 residues. The V and J ends lost 6 bases and 2 bases respectively, with 12 bases between them. TCRdb analysed the RT-PCR reads with MiXCR anew, one entry per CDR3 protein. The table includes approximately 720,000 distinct CDR3 sequences, approximately 14% detected once. The V and J genes are TRBV6-2 or TRBV6-3 and TRBJ2-3; the D gene is possibly TRBD2 (5 bases). Sample: memory CD4+ T cells from blood. The TCR originated in a female donor in good health, serving as a healthy control. The CDR3 sequence: CASSRGLSTDTQYF. The CDR3 coding sequence is TGTGCCAGCAGCCGAGGACTTTCCACAGATACGCAGTATTTT.